This T cell receptor (beta chain) was observed in a study of blood T cell repertoires in COVID-19. In the study overall: Whether acute or convalescent, the COVID-19 samples came from the United States, Italy and Spain. PBMCs, B-cell-depleted T cells, or T cells provided the cDNA or gDNA that made up the material.

This CDR3 region has 14 residues. The ends were cut back, 6 bases at V and 0 bases at J, with 9 bases in the middle. In germline, CDR1 is ENHRY, CDR2 SYGVKD. This clone was recorded once. Generated by immunoSEQ multiplex PCR, the TCRdb table keeps only in-frame clones and is missing some. The sample carries 65,000 to 70,000 clones, 80% to 95% recorded once. J is TRBJ1-3 and V is TRBV10-3; D gene unclear. Sequenced: peripheral blood. This receptor was identified in a man between 65 and 85 years old with active COVID-19. DNA for the CDR3: TGTGCCATCAGCCAACTGTCCTCTGGAAACACCATATATTTT. Amino acid sequence: CAISQLSSGNTIYF.